This TCR beta chain came from a study of OX40 agonist ivuxolimab in advanced cancers. TCRdb keeps only in-frame clones here, not all; method: immunoSEQ multiplex PCR. The sample consists of some 45,000 clones, 89% of them appearing once. After removal of 3 bases from V and 1 base from J, the junction contained 2 bases not matched to a gene. The CDR3 loop spans 14 amino acids. Germline values: CDR1 MNHEY, CDR2 SMNVEV (reference sequence). This sample comprised CD4+ or CD8+ T cells sorted from blood, obtained in a trial of the OX40 agonist ivuxolimab. This receptor was taken from an adult with an advanced solid tumor such as melanoma, head and neck, liver or kidney cancer. The chain carries TRBV27 and TRBJ2-5, with TRBD2 matching 7 bases. This CDR3 is CASSLGGVQETQYF. CDR3 coding DNA: TGTGCCAGCAGTTTGGGGGGGGTCCAAGAGACCCAGTACTTC.